The 18 T cell receptor beta chains in this list originate from one sample, sequenced in a study of blood T cells in healthy people across ages. With a J-beta primer mix and a sample-barcoded 5' primer, a second PCR ran roughly 6 to 11 cycles. MiXCR, applied by TCRdb to the 5' RACE reads, yields one record per CDR3 protein. The table has fewer than 700,000 distinct CDR3 sequences, more than 45% seen once. The specimen sequenced was blood. Receptor source: a man older than 75 in good health.

Concerning this clonotype itself: One end of the junction is discordant with germline, which a read error may explain. The chain links TRBV6-6 to TRBJ1-5; tentative D call: TRBD1 (5 bases). This CDR3 spans 16 amino acids. Germline V gene data show CDR1 as MNHNY and CDR2 as SVGAGI (reference sequence). CDR3 protein: CANSFRPGRANQPQHF. The DNA for the CDR3 is TGTGCCAACAGTTTCAGGCCGGGACGGGCCAATCAGCCCCAGCATTTT.

The table lists this clonotype with a count of one. Here the CDR3 reads CASSLSPLPNTEAFF. CDR3 DNA: TGTGCCAGCAGCCTTAGCCCCCTGCCAAACACTGAAGCTTTCTTT. The V call is TRBV7-2, the J call TRBJ1-1; D not certain. The CDR3 consists of 15 residues. Trimming left V 5 bases short and J 2 bases short, with 15 bases between. The germline CDR1 and CDR2 sequences are SGHTA and FQGNSA.

This clonotype came up many times. The rearrangement links TRBV6-6 to TRBJ2-7, with 11 bases that match TRBD1. Germline values: CDR1 MNHNY, CDR2 SVGAGI (reference sequence). CDR3 length equals 16 residues. V dropped 0 bases and J dropped 9; count of bases not matched to a gene: 10. CDR3 DNA sequence: TGTGCCAGCAGTTACTCAGGACAGGGGGCTAAGTCAGGGCAGTACTTC. The encoded protein is CASSYSGQGAKSGQYF.

About this clonotype itself: A much more abundant neighbour one base away suggests this may be a read error. The chain links TRBV6-5 to TRBJ2-5; 9 nucleotides match TRBD2. V was clipped by 6 bases and J by 6 bases; unmatched bases: 5. Germline V gene sequence: CDR1 MNHEY, CDR2 SVGAGI. The CDR3 runs 13 residues. The CDR3 DNA reads as TGTGCCAGCAGCCGCGGACTAGCGAAGACCCAGTACTTC. Protein product: CASSRGLAKTQYF.

The J gene is TRBJ2-2, the V gene TRBV7-2, with D maybe TRBD2 (7 bases). Trimming cost V 4 bases and J 1 base, with 10 bases left between them. Germline CDR1 SGHTA, CDR2 FQGNSA. The CDR3 is 15 amino acids. The CDR3 region is CASSSGGLNTGELFF. Here the CDR3 DNA reads TGTGCCAGCAGCTCCGGGGGGCTGAACACCGGGGAGCTGTTTTTT.

This chain links TRBV14 with TRBJ1-1; possibly TRBD1 for D (6 bases). Per the germline V gene, CDR1 is SGHDN and CDR2 is FVKESK. Deletions cut 4 bases from V and 3 bases from J, with 12 bases between. This CDR3 has 14 residues. The CDR3 loop is CASSPLGGDTEAFF. CDR3 sequence (DNA): TGTGCCAGCAGCCCCCTAGGGGGGGACACTGAAGCTTTCTTT.

The CDR3 here is CSAPPDRVDGYTF. CDR3 nucleotide sequence: TGCAGTGCCCCGCCGGACAGGGTTGATGGCTACACCTTC. The rearrangement uses TRBV20-1 and TRBJ1-2; 8 bases align to TRBD1. Unmatched junction bases numbered 9, after V lost 6 bases and J lost 6 bases. Germline values: CDR1 DFQATT, CDR2 SNEGSKA (reference sequence). CDR3 length: 13 residues.

The genes are TRBV9 and TRBJ2-1; 8 nucleotides agree with TRBD2. In germline, CDR1 is SGDLS, CDR2 YYNGEE. V was clipped by 0 bases and J by 6 bases; unmatched bases: 5. The length of the CDR3 is 15 residues. As DNA, the CDR3 is TGTGCCAGCAGCGTAGCGGGTGCGGGAGGCAATGAGCAGTTCTTC. Translation gives CASSVAGAGGNEQFF.

The CDR3 DNA is TGTGCCAGCAGCCCGGTCCCGGGACAGGGAACGAGTACTGAAGCTTTCTTT. Protein: CASSPVPGQGTSTEAFF. V usage is TRBV7-3 and J usage is TRBJ1-1; 9 bases line up with TRBD1. The CDR3 runs to 17 residues. Trimming took 5 bases from V and 5 from J; bases not matched to a gene: 15. Germline V gene sequence: CDR1 SGHTA, CDR2 FQGTGA.

This clonotype was seen only a few times. V is TRBV7-2 and J is TRBJ2-7; no definite D call. V shed 2 bases and J shed 3 bases, with 11 bases lying between them. Germline V gene lookup returns CDR1 SGHTA and CDR2 FQGNSA. The CDR3 extends over 14 amino acids. For the CDR3, the DNA is TGTGCCAGCAGCTTAATTTCGCCGGACTACGAGCAGTACTTC. This encodes CASSLISPDYEQYF.

V usage is TRBV27 and J usage is TRBJ1-2; 10 positions agree with TRBD1. CDR3 length: 14 amino acids. The trim removed 4 bases at V and 7 bases at J, leaving 6 bases unmatched. Germline V gene sequence: CDR1 MNHEY, CDR2 SMNVEV (reference sequence). The CDR3 coding sequence is TGTGCCAGCAGTTCGACAGGGGGCTGGAGTGGCTACACCTTC. This translates into CASSSTGGWSGYTF.

Comment on this clonotype: Sequence at one end of the junction differs from germline and may be a read error. V gene TRBV6-6 combines with J gene TRBJ2-7; possible D gene TRBD2, 6 bases. Germline CDR1 reads MNHNY; CDR2 reads SVGAGI (reference sequence). The CDR3 contains 14 residues. The CDR3 sequence is CASRWASDSDEQYF. CDR3 DNA sequence: TGTGCCAGCAGGTGGGCTAGCGACTCCGACGAGCAGTACTTC.

The chain combines TRBV5-1 with TRBJ1-6, with D perhaps matching TRBD1 (5 bases). With 1 base removed from V and 7 bases from J, the gap between germline ends came to 12 bases. CDR1 and CDR2 from the germline V gene are SGHRS and YFSETQ. CDR3 size: 15 residues. CDR3 protein: CASSLYGGTNSPLHF. CDR3 nucleotides: TGCGCCAGCAGCTTGTACGGAGGGACCAATTCACCCCTCCACTTT.

This clonotype was picked up a small number of times. V is TRBV15 and J is TRBJ2-1; D ambiguous. Germline V gene sequence: CDR1 LNHNV, CDR2 YYDKDF (reference sequence). Between the trimmed V and J ends, which lost 4 bases and 0 bases, there was a span of 13 bases. The CDR3 extends over 16 amino acids. The CDR3 nucleotides read TGTGCCACCAGCATCCTACAGCTAAGCTCCTACAATGAGCAGTTCTTC. It yields the protein CATSILQLSSYNEQFF.

This clonotype showed up just a few times. At one boundary the junction diverges from the germline segment, which might be a read error. The chain couples TRBV6-6 to TRBJ2-5; the D gene is possibly TRBD1 (5 bases). CDR3 length: 16 residues. Germline CDR1 MNHNY, CDR2 SVGAGI (reference sequence). The CDR3 protein is CACSPNWGRPQETQYF. CDR3 DNA sequence: TGTGCCTGCAGCCCCAACTGGGGCCGTCCCCAAGAGACCCAGTACTTC.

This clonotype was found a few times. The genes are TRBV7-3 and TRBJ1-1, with D possibly TRBD1 on 5 matching bases. Per germline, CDR1 SGHTA and CDR2 FQGTGA. The V gene lost 2 bases and the J gene lost 2 bases, with 9 bases spanning the gap. The CDR3 sequence is 14 residues long. DNA for the CDR3: TGTGCCAGCAGCTTAGAGGGGAGTAACACTGAAGCTTTCTTT. Protein product: CASSLEGSNTEAFF.

The V gene is TRBV18, the J gene TRBJ1-2, with TRBD1 matching over 8 bases. The J segment lost 5 bases and the V segment lost 0 bases, leaving 5 bases of the junction unmatched. Per the germline V gene, CDR1 is KGHSH and CDR2 is LQKENI. The CDR3 runs to 15 residues. The CDR3 nucleotides are TGTGCCAGCTCACCACCAGCGCGACAGGGGTATGGCTACACCTTC. Translation: CASSPPARQGYGYTF.

This clonotype appeared a few times. V gene TRBV10-3 combines with J gene TRBJ2-7; the D is unclear. The CDR3 covers 11 residues. The V end was cut by 8 bases, the J end by 2 bases, with 7 bases between. CDR1 is ENHRY and CDR2 is SYGVKD in the germline V gene. CDR3 sequence: CAIQAAYEQYF. The CDR3 region has the DNA TGTGCCATCCAGGCCGCCTACGAGCAGTACTTC.